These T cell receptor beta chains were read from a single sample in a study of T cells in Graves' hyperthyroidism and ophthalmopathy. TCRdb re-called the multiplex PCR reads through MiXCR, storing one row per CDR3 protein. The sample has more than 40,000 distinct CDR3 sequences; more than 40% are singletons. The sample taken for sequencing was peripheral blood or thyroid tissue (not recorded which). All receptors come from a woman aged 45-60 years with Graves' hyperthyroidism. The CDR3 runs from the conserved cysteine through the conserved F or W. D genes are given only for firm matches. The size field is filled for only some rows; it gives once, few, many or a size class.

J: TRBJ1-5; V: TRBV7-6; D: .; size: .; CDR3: CAWSPVWGVQPQHF; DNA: TGTGCCTGGAGCCCGGTGTGGGGGGTTCAGCCCCAGCATTTT
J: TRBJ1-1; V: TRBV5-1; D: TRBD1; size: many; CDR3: CASSHFDRENTEAFF; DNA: TGCGCCAGCAGCCATTTCGACAGGGAGAACACTGAAGCTTTCTTT
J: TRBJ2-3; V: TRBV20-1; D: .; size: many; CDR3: CSARGVSGTDTQYF; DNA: TGCAGTGCTAGGGGGGTCTCGGGGACAGATACGCAGTATTTT
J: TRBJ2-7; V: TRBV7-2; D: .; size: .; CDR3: CASSLYSFFEQYF; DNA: TGTGCCAGCAGCTTGTATAGTTTCTTCGAGCAGTACTTC
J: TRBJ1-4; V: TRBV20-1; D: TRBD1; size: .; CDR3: CSAKTGGMDEKLFF; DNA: TGCAGTGCTAAGACAGGGGGCATGGATGAAAAACTGTTTTTT
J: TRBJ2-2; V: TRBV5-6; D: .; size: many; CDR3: CASSLVKGQAGELFF; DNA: TGTGCCAGCAGCTTGGTGAAGGGGCAGGCCGGGGAGCTGTTTTTT
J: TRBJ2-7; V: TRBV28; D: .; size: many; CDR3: CASSRASSFGYEQYF; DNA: TGTGCCAGCAGCCGGGCTTCTAGCTTCGGCTACGAGCAGTACTTC
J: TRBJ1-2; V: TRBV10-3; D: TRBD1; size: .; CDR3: CAISLTGGDYGYTF; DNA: TGTGCCATCAGTTTGACAGGGGGCGACTATGGCTACACCTTC
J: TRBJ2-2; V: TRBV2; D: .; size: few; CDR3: CAAIRGNTGELFF; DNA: TGTGCCGCGATACGGGGGAACACCGGGGAGCTGTTTTTT
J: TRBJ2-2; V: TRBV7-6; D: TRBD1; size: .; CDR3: CASSRTGQGLGTGELFF; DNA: TGTGCCAGCAGTCGAACCGGACAGGGATTAGGGACCGGGGAGCTGTTTTTT
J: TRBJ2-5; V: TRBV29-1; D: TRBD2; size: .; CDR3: CSTRRELGETQYF; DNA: TGCAGCACACGGCGGGAGCTGGGAGAGACCCAGTACTTC
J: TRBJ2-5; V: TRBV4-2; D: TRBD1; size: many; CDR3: CASSQETGQETQYF; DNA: TGTGCCAGCAGCCAAGAGACAGGGCAAGAGACCCAGTACTTC
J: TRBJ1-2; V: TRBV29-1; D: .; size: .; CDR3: CSVVGLDGYTF; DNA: TGCAGCGTTGTTGGGTTGGATGGCTACACCTTC
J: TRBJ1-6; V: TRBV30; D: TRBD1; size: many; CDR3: CAWSYHGQGHNSPLHF; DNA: TGTGCCTGGAGTTACCATGGACAGGGTCATAATTCACCCCTCCACTTT
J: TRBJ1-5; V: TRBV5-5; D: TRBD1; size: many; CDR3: CASSLDRVYQPQHF; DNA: TGTGCCAGCAGCCTCGACAGGGTATACCAGCCCCAGCATTTT
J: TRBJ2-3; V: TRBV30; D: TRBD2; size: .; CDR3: CAWSVGGSRDTQYF; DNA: TGTGCCTGGAGTGTAGGCGGGAGTAGAGATACGCAGTATTTT
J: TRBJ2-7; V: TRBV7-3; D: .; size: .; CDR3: CASSPYKQYF; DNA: TGTGCCAGCAGCCCCTACAAGCAGTACTTC
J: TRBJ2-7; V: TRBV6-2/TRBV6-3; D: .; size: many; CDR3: CASSYSGVHYEQYF; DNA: TGTGCCAGCAGTTACTCAGGGGTTCACTACGAGCAGTACTTC
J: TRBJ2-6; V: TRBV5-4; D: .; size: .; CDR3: CASTPTGANVLTF; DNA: TGTGCCAGCACACCGACAGGGGCCAACGTCCTGACTTTC
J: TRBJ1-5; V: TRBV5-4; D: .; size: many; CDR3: CASSTGYSQPQHF; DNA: TGTGCCAGCAGTACAGGGTACAGTCAGCCCCAGCATTTT
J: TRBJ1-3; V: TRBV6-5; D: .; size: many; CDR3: CASSYGGPSSGNTIYF; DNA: TGTGCCAGCAGTTACGGAGGGCCCAGCTCTGGAAACACCATATATTTT
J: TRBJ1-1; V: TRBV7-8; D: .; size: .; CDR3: CASSSSTGLATEAFF; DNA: TGTGCCAGCAGCAGCAGCACGGGGTTGGCCACTGAAGCTTTCTTT
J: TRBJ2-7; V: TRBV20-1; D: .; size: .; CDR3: CSASQGTTYERYF; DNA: TGCAGTGCTTCACAGGGGACTACCTACGAGCGGTACTTC
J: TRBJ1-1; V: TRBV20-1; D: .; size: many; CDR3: CSGTEGDTEAFF; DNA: TGCAGTGGCACGGAGGGGGACACTGAAGCTTTCTTT
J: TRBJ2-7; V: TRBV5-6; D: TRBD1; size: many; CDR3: CASSSEDREDPYEQYF; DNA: TGTGCCAGCAGCTCAGAGGACAGGGAAGATCCCTACGAGCAGTACTTC
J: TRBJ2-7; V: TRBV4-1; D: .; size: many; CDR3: CASSQSRGFVHEQYF; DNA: TGCGCCAGCAGCCAATCGCGGGGATTCGTCCACGAGCAGTACTTC
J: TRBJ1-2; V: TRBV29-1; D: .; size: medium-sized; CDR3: CSVGGGYTF; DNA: TGCAGCGTTGGAGGGGGCTACACCTTC
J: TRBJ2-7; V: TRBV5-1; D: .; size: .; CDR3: CASSLYGSEEEQYF; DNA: TGCGCCAGCAGCTTGTACGGGAGTGAGGAAGAGCAGTACTTC
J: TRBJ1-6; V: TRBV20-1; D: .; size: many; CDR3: CSARMAQYNSPLHF; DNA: TGCAGTGCTAGGATGGCACAATATAATTCACCCCTCCACTTT
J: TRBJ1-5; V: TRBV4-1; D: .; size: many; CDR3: CASSQYGNPDQPQHF; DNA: TGCGCCAGCAGCCAATATGGGAACCCCGATCAGCCCCAGCATTTT
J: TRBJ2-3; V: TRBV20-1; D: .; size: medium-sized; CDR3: CSASVGASDTQYF; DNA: TGCAGTGCTAGTGTGGGGGCCTCAGATACGCAGTATTTT
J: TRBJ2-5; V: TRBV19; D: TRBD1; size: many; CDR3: CASSFRDRRQETQYF; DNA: TGTGCCAGTAGTTTCCGGGACAGAAGACAAGAGACCCAGTACTTC
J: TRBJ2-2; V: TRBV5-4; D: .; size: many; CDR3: CASSLKGRLNTGELFF; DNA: TGTGCCAGCAGCTTGAAGGGGCGCCTAAACACCGGGGAGCTGTTTTTT
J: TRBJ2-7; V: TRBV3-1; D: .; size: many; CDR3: CASSQVTGKAYEQYF; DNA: TGTGCCAGCAGCCAAGTAACAGGTAAAGCCTACGAGCAGTACTTC
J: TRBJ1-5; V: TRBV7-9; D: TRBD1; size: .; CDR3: CASSRPGQGARNQPQHF; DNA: TGTGCCAGCAGTAGACCGGGACAGGGGGCCCGCAATCAGCCCCAGCATTTT
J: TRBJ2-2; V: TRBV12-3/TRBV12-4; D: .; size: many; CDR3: CASRAGRNTGELFF; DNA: TGTGCCAGCAGGGCGGGCAGGAACACCGGGGAGCTGTTTTTT
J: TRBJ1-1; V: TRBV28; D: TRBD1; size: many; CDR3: CASSLTGGFRAFF; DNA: TGTGCCAGCAGTCTGACAGGGGGCTTTAGGGCTTTCTTT
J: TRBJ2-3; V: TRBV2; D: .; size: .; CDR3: CASSVRQDTQYF; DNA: TGTGCCAGCAGTGTGCGTCAAGATACGCAGTATTTT
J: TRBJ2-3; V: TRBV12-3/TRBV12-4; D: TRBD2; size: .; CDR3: CASSLAGVEDTQYF; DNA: TGTGCCAGCAGCCTAGCGGGAGTTGAAGATACGCAGTATTTT
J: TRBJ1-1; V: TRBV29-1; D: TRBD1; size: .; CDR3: CSVERGTGGF; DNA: TGCAGCGTTGAAAGGGGGACAGGGGGCTTT
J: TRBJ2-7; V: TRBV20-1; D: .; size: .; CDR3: CSARGDRSSYEQYF; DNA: TGCAGTGCTAGAGGCGACAGAAGCTCCTATGAGCAGTACTTC
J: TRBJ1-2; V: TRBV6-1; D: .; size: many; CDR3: CASSGHRARNYGYTF; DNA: TGTGCCAGCAGTGGCCACAGGGCGAGGAACTATGGCTACACCTTC
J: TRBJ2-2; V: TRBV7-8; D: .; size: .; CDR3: CASSFAGRNTGELFF; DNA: TGTGCCAGCAGTTTCGCGGGTAGGAACACCGGGGAGCTGTTTTTT